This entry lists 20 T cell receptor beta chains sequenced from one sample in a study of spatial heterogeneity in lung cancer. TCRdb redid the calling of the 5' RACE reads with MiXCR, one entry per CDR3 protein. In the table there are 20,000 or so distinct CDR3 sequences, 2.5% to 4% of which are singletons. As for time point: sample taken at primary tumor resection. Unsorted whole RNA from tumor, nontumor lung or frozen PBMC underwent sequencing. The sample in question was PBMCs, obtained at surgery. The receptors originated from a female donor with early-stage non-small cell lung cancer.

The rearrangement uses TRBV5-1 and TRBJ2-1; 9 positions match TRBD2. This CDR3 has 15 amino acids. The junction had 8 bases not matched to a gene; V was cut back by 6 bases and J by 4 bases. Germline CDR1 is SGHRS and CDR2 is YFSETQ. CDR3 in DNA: TGCGCCAGCAAGAGGGCGGGAGGGTTATACAATGAGCAGTTCTTC. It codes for CASKRAGGLYNEQFF.

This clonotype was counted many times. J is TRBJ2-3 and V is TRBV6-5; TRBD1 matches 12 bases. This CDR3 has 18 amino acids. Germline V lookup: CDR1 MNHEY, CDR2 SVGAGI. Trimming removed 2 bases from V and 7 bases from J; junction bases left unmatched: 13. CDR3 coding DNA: TGTGCCAGCAGTTACGCAGCCGGGACAGGGGGCCGTCTCCATACGCAGTATTTT. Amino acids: CASSYAAGTGGRLHTQYF.

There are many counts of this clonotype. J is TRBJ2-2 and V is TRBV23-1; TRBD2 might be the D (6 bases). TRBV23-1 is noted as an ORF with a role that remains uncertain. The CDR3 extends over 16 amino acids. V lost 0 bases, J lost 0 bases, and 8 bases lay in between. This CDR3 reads CASSQSGTPNTGELFF. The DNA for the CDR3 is TGCGCCAGCAGTCAATCGGGGACTCCGAACACCGGGGAGCTGTTTTTT.

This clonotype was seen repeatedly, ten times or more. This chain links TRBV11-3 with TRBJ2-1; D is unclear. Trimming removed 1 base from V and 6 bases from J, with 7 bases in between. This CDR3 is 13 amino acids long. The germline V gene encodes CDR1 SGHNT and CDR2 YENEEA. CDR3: CASSLAESNEQFF. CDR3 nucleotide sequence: TGTGCCAGCAGCTTAGCGGAGTCCAATGAGCAGTTCTTC.

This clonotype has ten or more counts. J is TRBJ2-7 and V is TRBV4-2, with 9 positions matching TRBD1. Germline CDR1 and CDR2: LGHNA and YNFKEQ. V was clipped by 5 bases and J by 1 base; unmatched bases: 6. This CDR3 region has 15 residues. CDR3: CASSSGTGISYEQYF. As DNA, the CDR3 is TGTGCCAGCAGCTCGGGGACAGGGATATCCTACGAGCAGTACTTC.

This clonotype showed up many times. CDR3 sequence: CASSPRNEQFF. In DNA, the CDR3 is TGTGCCAGCAGCCCACGGAATGAGCAGTTCTTC. The chain recombines TRBV7-9 with TRBJ2-1; D is uncertain. Deletions cut 5 bases from V and 7 bases from J, with 6 bases between. This CDR3 has 11 residues. CDR1 is SEHNR and CDR2 is FQNEAQ in the germline V gene (reference sequence).

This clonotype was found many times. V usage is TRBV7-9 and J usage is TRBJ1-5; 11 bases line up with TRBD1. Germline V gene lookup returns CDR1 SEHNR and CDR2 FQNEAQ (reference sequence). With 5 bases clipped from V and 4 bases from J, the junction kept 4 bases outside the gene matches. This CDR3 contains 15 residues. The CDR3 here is CASSTGQGGNQPQHF. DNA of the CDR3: TGTGCCAGCAGCACGGGACAGGGGGGAAATCAGCCCCAGCATTTT. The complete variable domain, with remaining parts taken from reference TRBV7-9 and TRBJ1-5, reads DTGVSQNPRHKITKRGQNVTFRCDPISEHNRLYWYRQTLGQGPEFLTYFQNEAQLEKSRLLSDRFSAERPKGSFSTLEIQRTEQGDSAMYLCASSTGQGGNQPQHFGDGTRLSIL.

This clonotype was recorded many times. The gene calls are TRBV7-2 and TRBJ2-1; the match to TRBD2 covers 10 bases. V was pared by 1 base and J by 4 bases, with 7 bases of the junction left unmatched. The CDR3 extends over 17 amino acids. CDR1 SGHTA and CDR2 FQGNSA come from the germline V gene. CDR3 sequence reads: CASSLDPTSGTYNEQFF. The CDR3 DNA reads TGTGCCAGCAGCTTAGACCCTACTAGCGGGACTTACAATGAGCAGTTCTTC.

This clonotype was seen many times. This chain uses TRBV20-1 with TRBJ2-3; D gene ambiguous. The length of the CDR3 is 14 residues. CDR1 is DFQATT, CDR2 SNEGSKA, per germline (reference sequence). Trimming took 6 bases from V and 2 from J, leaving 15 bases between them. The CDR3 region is CSAIGGWYTDTQYF. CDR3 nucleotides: TGCAGTGCAATCGGTGGATGGTACACAGATACGCAGTATTTT.

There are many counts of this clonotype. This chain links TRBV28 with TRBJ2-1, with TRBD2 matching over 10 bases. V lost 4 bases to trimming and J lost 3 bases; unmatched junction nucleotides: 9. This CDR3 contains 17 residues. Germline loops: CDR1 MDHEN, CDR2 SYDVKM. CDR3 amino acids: CASSSSSSGSGYNEQFF. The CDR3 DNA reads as TGTGCCAGCAGTTCCTCCTCTAGCGGGAGTGGCTACAATGAGCAGTTCTTC.

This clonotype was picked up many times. CDR3 region: CASSTTTGTYEQYF. The CDR3, as DNA: TGTGCCAGCAGCACAACGACAGGAACCTACGAGCAGTACTTC. The V gene is TRBV7-9, the J gene TRBJ2-7, with D possibly TRBD1 on 6 matching bases. The CDR3 sequence is 14 residues long. Trimming cost V 5 bases and J 2 bases, with 13 bases left between them. Per germline, CDR1 SEHNR and CDR2 FQNEAQ (reference sequence).

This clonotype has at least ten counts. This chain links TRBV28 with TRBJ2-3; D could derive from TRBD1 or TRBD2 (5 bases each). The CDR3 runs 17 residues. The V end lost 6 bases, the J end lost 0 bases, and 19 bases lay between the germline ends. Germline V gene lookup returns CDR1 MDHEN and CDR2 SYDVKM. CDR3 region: CASRPRPGRTSTDTQYF. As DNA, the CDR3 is TGTGCCAGCAGGCCCCGCCCGGGACGGACTAGCACAGATACGCAGTATTTT.

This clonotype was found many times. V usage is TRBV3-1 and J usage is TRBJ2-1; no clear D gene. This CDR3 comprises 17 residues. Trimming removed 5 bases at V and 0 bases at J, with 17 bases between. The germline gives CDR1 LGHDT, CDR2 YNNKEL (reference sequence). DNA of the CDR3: TGTGCCAGCAGCTTGCAAAACGTGCTGGGCTCCTACAATGAGCAGTTCTTC. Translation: CASSLQNVLGSYNEQFF.

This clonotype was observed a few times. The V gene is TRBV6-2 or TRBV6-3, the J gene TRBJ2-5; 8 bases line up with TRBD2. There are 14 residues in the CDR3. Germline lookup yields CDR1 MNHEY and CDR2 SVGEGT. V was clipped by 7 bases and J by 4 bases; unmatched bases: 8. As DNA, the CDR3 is TGTGCCAGCACGAACCGGCGGGAGGCAGAGACCCAGTACTTC. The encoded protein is CASTNRREAETQYF.

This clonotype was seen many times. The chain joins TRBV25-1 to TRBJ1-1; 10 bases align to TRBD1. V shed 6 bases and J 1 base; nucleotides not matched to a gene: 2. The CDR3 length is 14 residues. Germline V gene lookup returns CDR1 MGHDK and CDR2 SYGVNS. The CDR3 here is CASRRQGANTEAFF. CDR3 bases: TGTGCCAGCAGGAGACAGGGGGCGAACACTGAAGCTTTCTTT.

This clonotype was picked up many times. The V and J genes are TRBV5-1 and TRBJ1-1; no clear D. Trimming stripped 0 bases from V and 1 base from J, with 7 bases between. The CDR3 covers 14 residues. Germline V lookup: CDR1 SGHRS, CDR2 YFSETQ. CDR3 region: CASSLVPENTEAFF. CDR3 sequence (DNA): TGCGCCAGCAGCTTGGTTCCGGAGAACACTGAAGCTTTCTTT.

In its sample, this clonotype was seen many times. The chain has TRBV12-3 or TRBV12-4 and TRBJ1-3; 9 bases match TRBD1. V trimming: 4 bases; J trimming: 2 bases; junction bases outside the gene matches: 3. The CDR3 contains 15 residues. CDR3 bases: TGTGCCAGCAGTTCCGACAGGGGGGCTGGAAACACCATATATTTT. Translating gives CASSSDRGAGNTIYF.

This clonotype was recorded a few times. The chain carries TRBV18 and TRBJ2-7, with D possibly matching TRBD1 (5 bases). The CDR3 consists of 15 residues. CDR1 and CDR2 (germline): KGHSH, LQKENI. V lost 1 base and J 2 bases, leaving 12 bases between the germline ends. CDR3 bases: TGTGCCAGCTCACCACTCGGAACAGGCCCCTACGAGCAGTACTTC. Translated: CASSPLGTGPYEQYF.

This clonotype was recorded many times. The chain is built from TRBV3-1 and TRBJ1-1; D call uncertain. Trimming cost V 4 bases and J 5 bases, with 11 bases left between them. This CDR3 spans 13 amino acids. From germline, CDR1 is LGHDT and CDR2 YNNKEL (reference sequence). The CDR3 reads CASSPQRGTEAFF. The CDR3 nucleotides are TGTGCCAGCAGCCCACAGCGAGGAACTGAAGCTTTCTTT.

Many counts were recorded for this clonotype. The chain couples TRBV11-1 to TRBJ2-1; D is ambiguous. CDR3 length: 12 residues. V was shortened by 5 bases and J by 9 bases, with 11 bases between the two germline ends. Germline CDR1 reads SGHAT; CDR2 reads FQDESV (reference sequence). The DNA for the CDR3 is TGTGCCAGCAGCCCAACTGTTGGTGAGCAGTTCTTC. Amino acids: CASSPTVGEQFF. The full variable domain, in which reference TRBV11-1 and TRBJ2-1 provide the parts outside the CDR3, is EAEVAQSPRYKITEKSQAVAFWCDPISGHATLYWYRQILGQGPELLVQFQDESVVDDSQLPKDRFSAERLKGVDSTLKIQPAELGDSAMYLCASSPTVGEQFFGPGTRLTVL.